Following are 14 T cell receptor beta chains from one sample sequenced in a study of a mutant IDH1 vaccine in newly diagnosed glioma. The method was immunoSEQ multiplex PCR; TCRdb's version includes in-frame clones alone and lacks a portion of them. The sample gives fewer than 85,000 clones, approximately 83% of which show up once; roughly 2.8% is in the top ten. Time point of the sample: baseline, week 1 (first vaccination visit). Specified treatment: pre-vaccination baseline after standard-of-care therapy. The specimen was PBMCs, collected from a glioma patient treated with radiotherapy, temozolomide or both. These receptors were obtained from a young man with glioma.

The rearrangement links TRBV6-5 to TRBJ1-2; TRBD1 matches 7 bases. The CDR3 spans 15 residues. With V trimmed by 3 bases and J by 2 bases, 6 bases remained unmatched. Germline CDR1 is MNHEY and CDR2 is SVGAGI. The CDR3 coding sequence is TGTGCCAGCAGTTATCTATTACAGGGGAACTATGGCTACACCTTC. Translating it yields CASSYLLQGNYGYTF.

This chain connects TRBV15 to TRBJ1-1; D unresolved. Germline V gene data show CDR1 as LNHNV and CDR2 as YYDKDF (reference sequence). This CDR3 is built from 16 residues. Trimming removed 8 bases from V and 2 bases from J, with 21 bases in between. The CDR3 nucleotides are TGTGCCACCGGCGGAGGAAGGATCTGGGCTAACACTGAAGCTTTCTTT. Encoded protein: CATGGGRIWANTEAFF.

V usage is TRBV7-8 and J usage is TRBJ1-1; D may be TRBD1 (6 bases). Germline V gene data show CDR1 as SGHVS and CDR2 as FQNEAQ. V shed 2 bases and J shed 7 bases, with 23 bases lying between them. The CDR3 has 17 amino acids. Written as DNA, the CDR3 is TGTGCCAGCAGCTTAAAGGAGACAGGAAGGCGTATAGGTGAAGCTTTCTTT. Translating gives CASSLKETGRRIGEAFF.

This chain connects TRBV18 to TRBJ1-3, with no clear D. The CDR3 runs 13 residues. The ends were cut back, 5 bases at V and 4 bases at J, with 9 bases in the middle. Germline V gene data show CDR1 as KGHSH and CDR2 as LQKENI. The CDR3 region has the DNA TGTGCCAGCTCAGCTCAGGCCGGAAACACCATATATTTT. It specifies CASSAQAGNTIYF.

This rearrangement joins TRBV19 to TRBJ2-6; TRBD1 is a possible D gene (5 bases). The germline CDR1 and CDR2 sequences are LNHDA and SQIVND (reference sequence). This CDR3 region has 15 residues. The V end was cut by 6 bases, the J end by 1 base, with 10 bases between. The CDR3 coding sequence is TGTGCCAGTAGATCCGACAGTTCTGGGGCCAACGTCCTGACTTTC. Its translation is CASRSDSSGANVLTF.

The CDR3 protein is CASRRREAGDNSPLHF. Here the CDR3 DNA reads TGTGCCAGCCGACGTCGGGAGGCAGGGGATAATTCACCCCTCCACTTT. The V and J genes are TRBV27 and TRBJ1-6, with D possibly TRBD1 on 6 matching bases. The germline V and J ends were trimmed by 8 bases and 5 bases, with 19 bases remaining between them. CDR3 length: 16 amino acids. Germline V gene lookup returns CDR1 MNHEY and CDR2 SMNVEV (reference sequence).

The chain carries TRBV27 and TRBJ1-5; D uncertain. V gave up 5 bases and J gave up 3 bases, with 14 bases separating them. Looked up from germline, CDR1 is MNHEY and CDR2 is SMNVEV (reference sequence). This CDR3 is built from 15 residues. The CDR3 DNA follows: TGTGCCAGCAGTAAGGGTTTGGATAACAATCAGCCCCAGCATTTT. It is translated as CASSKGLDNNQPQHF.

The rearrangement joins TRBV6-5 to TRBJ1-1; D call uncertain. The V end lost 0 bases, the J end lost 4 bases, and 9 bases lay between the germline ends. The CDR3 runs 14 residues. CDR1 and CDR2 (germline): MNHEY, SVGAGI. In DNA, the CDR3 is TGTGCCAGCAGTTACTCGGAGGAGGGCACTGAAGCTTTCTTT. Protein: CASSYSEEGTEAFF.

The chain is built from TRBV4-1 and TRBJ2-4; the D is unclear. The germline V gene has CDR1 MGHRA and CDR2 YSYEKL. The CDR3 loop spans 14 amino acids. V was shortened by 1 base and J by 8 bases, with 12 bases between the two germline ends. The CDR3 sequence: CASSQGPSVDIQYF. The CDR3, as DNA: TGCGCCAGCAGCCAAGGGCCCTCCGTGGACATTCAGTACTTC.

The chain carries TRBV2 and TRBJ2-3, with no clear D. V dropped 4 bases and J dropped 7 bases, with 6 bases sitting between them. Germline lookup yields CDR1 SNHLY and CDR2 FYNNEI. This CDR3 contains 11 residues. The CDR3 region has the DNA TGTGCCAGCAGTGCCGGATATACGCAGTATTTT. It yields the protein CASSAGYTQYF.

The rearrangement joins TRBV6-1 to TRBJ2-4; D call uncertain. The CDR3 runs to 14 residues. Trimming removed 2 bases at V and 8 bases at J, with 13 bases between. From germline, CDR1 is MNHNS and CDR2 SASEGT. CDR3 in DNA: TGTGCCAGCAGTGAAATCACCCCCATCGACATTCAGTACTTC. Translated, it gives CASSEITPIDIQYF.

V gene TRBV5-1 combines with J gene TRBJ1-5; D is uncertain. The CDR3 runs to 16 residues. Per the germline V gene, CDR1 is SGHRS and CDR2 is YFSETQ. V was pared by 2 bases and J by 1 base, with 13 bases between. CDR3 DNA: TGCGCCAGCAGCTTCCTCCCCGGGGTGAGCAATCAGCCCCAGCATTTT. It codes for CASSFLPGVSNQPQHF.

This rearrangement joins TRBV7-9 to TRBJ2-1, with D perhaps TRBD2 (6 bases). The CDR3 loop spans 12 amino acids. V lost 5 bases and J 16 bases, leaving 18 bases between the germline ends. The germline V gene has CDR1 SEHNR and CDR2 FQNEAQ (reference sequence). The CDR3 DNA follows: TGTGCCAGCAGCCGGGGGACGGGGTATTCTTTCTTC. Translating it yields CASSRGTGYSFF.

The chain's CDR3 is CASSLVWGTDTQYF. The CDR3 region has the DNA TGTGCCAGCAGCTTGGTCTGGGGCACAGATACGCAGTATTTT. V gene TRBV5-8 combines with J gene TRBJ2-3, with D hard to call. V gave up 0 bases and J gave up 1 base, with 6 bases separating them. This CDR3 spans 14 amino acids. Germline values: CDR1 SGHTS, CDR2 YDEGEE.